This T cell receptor beta chain is drawn from a study of blood T cell repertoires in COVID-19. TCRdb's copy holds only in-frame clones and misses some; the assay was immunoSEQ multiplex PCR. Here the sample spans some 150,000 clones, about 83% being singletons. The CDR3 is made up of 12 amino acids. Trimming stripped 3 bases from V and 8 bases from J, with 10 bases between. CDR1 and CDR2 from the germline V gene are ENHRY and SYGVKD. Sequenced sample: peripheral blood. The chain carries TRBV10-3 and TRBJ1-1; D may be TRBD1 (6 bases). The origin of this receptor is a woman in her forties or fifties with active or convalescent COVID-19. The CDR3 sequence is CAISESDREAFF. As DNA, the CDR3 is TGTGCCATCAGTGAAAGCGACAGGGAAGCTTTCTTT.